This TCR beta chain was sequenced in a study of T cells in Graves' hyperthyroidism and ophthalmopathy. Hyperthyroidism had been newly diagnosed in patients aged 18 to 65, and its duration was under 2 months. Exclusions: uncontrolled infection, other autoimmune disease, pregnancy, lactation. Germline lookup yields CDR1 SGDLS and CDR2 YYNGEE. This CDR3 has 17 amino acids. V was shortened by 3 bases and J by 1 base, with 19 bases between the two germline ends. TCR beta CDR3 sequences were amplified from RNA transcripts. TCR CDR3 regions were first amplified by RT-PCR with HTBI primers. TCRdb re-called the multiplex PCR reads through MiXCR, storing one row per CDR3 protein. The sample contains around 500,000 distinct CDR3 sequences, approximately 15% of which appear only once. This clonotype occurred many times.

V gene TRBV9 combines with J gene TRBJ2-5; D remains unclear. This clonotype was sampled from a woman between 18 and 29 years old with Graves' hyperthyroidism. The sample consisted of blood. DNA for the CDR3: TGTGCCAGCAGCGAAGGTCGGAGCTCCTCGGCCCAAGAGACCCAGTACTTC. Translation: CASSEGRSSSAQETQYF.